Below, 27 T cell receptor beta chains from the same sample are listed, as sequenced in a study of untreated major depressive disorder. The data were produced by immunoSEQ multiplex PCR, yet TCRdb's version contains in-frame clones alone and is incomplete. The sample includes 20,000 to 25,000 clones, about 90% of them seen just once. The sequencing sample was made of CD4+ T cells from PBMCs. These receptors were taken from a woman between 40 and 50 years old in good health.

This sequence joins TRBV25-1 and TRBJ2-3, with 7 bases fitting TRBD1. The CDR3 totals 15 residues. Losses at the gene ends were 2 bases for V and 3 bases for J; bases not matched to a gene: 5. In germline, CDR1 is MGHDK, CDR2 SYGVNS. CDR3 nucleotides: TGTGCCAGCAGTGAAACAGGGGAAGGTACAGATACGCAGTATTTT. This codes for CASSETGEGTDTQYF.

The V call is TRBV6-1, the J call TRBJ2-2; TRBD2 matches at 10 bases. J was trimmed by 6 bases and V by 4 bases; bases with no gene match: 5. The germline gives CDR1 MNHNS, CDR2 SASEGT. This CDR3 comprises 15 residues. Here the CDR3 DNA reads TGTGCCAGCAGTGTTGGGACTAGCGTTCCCGGGGAGCTGTTTTTT. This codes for CASSVGTSVPGELFF.

DNA of the CDR3: TGCGCCAGCAGCTTGAGGGGGGACTGGTATTTT. It yields the protein CASSLRGDWYF. V gene TRBV5-1 combines with J gene TRBJ2-3, with D tentatively TRBD1 or TRBD2 (6 bases each). The germline gives CDR1 SGHRS, CDR2 YFSETQ. The V and J ends lost 1 base and 14 bases respectively, with 11 bases between them. This CDR3 contains 11 residues.

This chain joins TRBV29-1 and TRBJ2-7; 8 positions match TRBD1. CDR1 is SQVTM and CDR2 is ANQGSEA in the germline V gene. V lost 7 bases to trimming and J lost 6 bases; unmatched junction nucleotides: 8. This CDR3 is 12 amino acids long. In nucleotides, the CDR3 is TGCAGCGGACTCGGGACAGGCGGCGAGCAGTACGTC. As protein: CSGLGTGGEQYV.

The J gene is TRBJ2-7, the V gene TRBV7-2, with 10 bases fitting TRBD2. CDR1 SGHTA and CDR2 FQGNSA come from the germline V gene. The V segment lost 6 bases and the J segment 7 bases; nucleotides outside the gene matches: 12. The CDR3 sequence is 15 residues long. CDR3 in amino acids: CASSMGAGGPGEQYF. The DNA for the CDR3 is TGTGCCAGCAGTATGGGAGCGGGAGGGCCGGGGGAGCAGTACTTC.

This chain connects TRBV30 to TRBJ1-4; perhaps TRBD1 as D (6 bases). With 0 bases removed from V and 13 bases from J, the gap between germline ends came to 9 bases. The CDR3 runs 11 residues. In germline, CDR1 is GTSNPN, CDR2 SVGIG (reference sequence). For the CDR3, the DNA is TGTGCCTGGAGTGTTGCAGGGGCACTGTTTTTT. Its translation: CAWSVAGALFF.

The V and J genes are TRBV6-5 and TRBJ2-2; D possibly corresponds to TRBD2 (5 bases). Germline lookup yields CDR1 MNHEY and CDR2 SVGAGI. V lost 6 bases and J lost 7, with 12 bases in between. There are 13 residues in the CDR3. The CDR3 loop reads CASRRLSIGELFF. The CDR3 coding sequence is TGTGCCAGCAGACGACTATCGATCGGGGAGCTGTTTTTT.

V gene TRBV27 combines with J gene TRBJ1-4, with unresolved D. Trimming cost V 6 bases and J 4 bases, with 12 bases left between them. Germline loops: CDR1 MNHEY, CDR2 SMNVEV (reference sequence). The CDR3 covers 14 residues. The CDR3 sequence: CASRAGSVNEKLFF. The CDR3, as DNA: TGTGCCAGCAGAGCGGGAAGTGTTAATGAAAAACTGTTTTTT.

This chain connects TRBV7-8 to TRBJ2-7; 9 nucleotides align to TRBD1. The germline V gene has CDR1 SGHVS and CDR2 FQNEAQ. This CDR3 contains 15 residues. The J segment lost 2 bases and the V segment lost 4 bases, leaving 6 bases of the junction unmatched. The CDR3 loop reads CASSSRQGETYEQYF. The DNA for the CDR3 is TGTGCCAGCAGCTCCAGACAGGGGGAGACCTACGAGCAGTACTTC.

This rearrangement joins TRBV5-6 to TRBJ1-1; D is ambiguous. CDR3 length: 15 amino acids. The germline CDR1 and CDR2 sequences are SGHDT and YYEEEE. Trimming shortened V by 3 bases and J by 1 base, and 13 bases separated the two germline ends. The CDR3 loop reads CASSSPTLQNTEAFF. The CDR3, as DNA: TGTGCCAGCAGCTCCCCGACTCTTCAGAACACTGAAGCTTTCTTT.

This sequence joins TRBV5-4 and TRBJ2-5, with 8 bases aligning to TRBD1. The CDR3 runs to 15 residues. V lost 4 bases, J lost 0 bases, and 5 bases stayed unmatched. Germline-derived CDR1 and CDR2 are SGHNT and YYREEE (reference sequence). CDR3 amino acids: CASSQWDRNQETQYF. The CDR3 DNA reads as TGTGCCAGCAGCCAATGGGACAGGAACCAAGAGACCCAGTACTTC. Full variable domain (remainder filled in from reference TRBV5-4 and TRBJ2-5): ETGVTQSPTHLIKTRGQQVTLRCSSQSGHNTVSWYQQALGQGPQFIFQYYREEENGRGNFPPRFSGLQFPNYSSELNVNALELDDSALYLCASSQWDRNQETQYFGPGTRLLVL.

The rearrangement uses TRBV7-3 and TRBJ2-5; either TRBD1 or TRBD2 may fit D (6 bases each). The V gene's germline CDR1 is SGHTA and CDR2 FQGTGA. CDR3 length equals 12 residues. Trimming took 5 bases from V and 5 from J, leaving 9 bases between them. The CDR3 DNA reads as TGTGCCAGCAGCGAAGGGGGGGAGACCCAGTACTTC. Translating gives CASSEGGETQYF.

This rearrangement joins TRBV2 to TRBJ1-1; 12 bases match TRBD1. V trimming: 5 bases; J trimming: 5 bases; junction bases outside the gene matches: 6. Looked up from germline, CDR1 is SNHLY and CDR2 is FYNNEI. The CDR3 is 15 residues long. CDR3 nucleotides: TGTGCCAGCAGTTTTCCGGGACAGGGGGCGACTGAAGCTTTCTTT. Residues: CASSFPGQGATEAFF. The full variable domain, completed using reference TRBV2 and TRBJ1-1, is EPEVTQTPSHQVTQMGQEVILRCVPISNHLYFYWYRQILGQKVEFLVSFYNNEISEKSEIFDDQFSVERPDGSNFTLKIRSTKLEDSAMYFCASSFPGQGATEAFFGQGTRLTVV.

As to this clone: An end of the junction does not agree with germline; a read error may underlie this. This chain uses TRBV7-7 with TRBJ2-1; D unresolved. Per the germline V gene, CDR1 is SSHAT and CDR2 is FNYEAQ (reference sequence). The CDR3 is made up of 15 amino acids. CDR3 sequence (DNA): TGTGCTAGCAGCCCCGGAAAGGCTGTTTATGTTGAGCAGTTCTTC. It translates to CASSPGKAVYVEQFF.

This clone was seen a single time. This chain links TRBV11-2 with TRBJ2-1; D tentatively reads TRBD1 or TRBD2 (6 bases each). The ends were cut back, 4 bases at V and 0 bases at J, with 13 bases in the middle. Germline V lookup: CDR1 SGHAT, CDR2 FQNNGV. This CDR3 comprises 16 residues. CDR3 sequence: CASSSRGDSSYNEQFF. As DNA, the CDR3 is TGTGCCAGCAGCTCAAGGGGGGATAGCTCCTACAATGAGCAGTTCTTC.

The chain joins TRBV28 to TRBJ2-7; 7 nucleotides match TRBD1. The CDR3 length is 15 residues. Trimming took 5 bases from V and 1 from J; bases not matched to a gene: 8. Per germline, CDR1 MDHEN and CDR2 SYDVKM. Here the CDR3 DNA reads TGTGCCAGCAGTAGACCGGGACAGCCTTCCTACGAGCAGTACTTC. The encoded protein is CASSRPGQPSYEQYF.

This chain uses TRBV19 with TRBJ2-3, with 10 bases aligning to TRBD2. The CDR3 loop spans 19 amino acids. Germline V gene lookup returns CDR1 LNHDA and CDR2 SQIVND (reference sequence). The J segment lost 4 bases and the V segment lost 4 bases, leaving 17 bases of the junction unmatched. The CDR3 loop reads CASSTPSKVSGGAADTQYF. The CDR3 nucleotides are TGTGCCAGTAGTACTCCCTCTAAGGTCAGCGGGGGGGCCGCAGATACGCAGTATTTT.

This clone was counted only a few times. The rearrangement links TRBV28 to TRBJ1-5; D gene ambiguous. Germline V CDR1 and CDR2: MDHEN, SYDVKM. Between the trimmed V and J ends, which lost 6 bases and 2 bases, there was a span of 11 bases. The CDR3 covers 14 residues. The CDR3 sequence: CASSPYWGNQPQHF. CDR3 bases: TGTGCCAGCAGCCCTTATTGGGGCAATCAGCCCCAGCATTTT.

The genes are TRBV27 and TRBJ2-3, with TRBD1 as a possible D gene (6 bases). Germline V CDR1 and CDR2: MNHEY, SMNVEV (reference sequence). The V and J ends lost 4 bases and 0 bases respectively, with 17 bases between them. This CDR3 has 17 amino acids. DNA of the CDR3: TGTGCCAGCAGTTCTGACCGGGACACCATTAGCACAGATACGCAGTATTTT. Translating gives CASSSDRDTISTDTQYF.

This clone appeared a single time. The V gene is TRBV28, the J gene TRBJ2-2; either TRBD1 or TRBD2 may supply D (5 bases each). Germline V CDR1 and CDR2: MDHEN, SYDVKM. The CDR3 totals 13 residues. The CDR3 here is CANWDRSTGELFF. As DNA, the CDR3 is TGTGCAAACTGGGACCGATCCACCGGGGAGCTGTTTTTT.

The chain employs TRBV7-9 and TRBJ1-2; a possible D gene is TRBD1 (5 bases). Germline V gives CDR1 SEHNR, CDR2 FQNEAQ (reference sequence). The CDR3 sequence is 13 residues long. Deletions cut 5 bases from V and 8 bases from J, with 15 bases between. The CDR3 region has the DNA TGTGCCAGCAGCCCAAGAGGGGCAGAGGGCTACACCTTC. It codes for CASSPRGAEGYTF.

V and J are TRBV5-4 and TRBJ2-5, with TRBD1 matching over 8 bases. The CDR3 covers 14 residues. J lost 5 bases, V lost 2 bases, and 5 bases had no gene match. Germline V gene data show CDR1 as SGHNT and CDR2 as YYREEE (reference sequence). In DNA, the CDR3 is TGTGCCAGCAGCTTACCAGGGGGCGCGGAGACCCAGTACTTC. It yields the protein CASSLPGGAETQYF.

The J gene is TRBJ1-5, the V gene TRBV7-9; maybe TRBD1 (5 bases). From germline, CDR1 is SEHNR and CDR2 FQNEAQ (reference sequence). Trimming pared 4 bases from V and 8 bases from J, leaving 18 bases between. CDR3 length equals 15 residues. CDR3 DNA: TGTGCCAGCAGCTCGACCGGGGCGACGGGTGAGCCCCAGCATTTT. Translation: CASSSTGATGEPQHF.

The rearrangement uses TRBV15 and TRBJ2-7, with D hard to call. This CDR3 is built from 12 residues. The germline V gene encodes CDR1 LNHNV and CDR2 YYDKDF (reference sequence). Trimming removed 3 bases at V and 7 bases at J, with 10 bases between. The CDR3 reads CATSSKKGEQYF. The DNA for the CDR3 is TGTGCCACCAGCAGCAAAAAAGGGGAGCAGTACTTC.

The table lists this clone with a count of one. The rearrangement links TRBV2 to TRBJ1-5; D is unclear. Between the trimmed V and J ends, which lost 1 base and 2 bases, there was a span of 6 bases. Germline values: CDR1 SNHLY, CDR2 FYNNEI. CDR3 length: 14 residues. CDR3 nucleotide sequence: TGTGCCAGCAGTGAAGGTTACGGCAATCAGCCCCAGCATTTT. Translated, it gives CASSEGYGNQPQHF.

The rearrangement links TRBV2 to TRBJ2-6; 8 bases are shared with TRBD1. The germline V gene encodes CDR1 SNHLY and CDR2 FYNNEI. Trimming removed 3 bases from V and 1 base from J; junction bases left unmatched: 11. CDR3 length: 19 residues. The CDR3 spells CASSDWGQAQLSGANVLTF. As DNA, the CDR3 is TGTGCCAGCAGTGATTGGGGACAGGCCCAACTGTCTGGGGCCAACGTCCTGACTTTC. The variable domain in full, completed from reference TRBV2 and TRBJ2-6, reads EPEVTQTPSHQVTQMGQEVILRCVPISNHLYFYWYRQILGQKVEFLVSFYNNEISEKSEIFDDQFSVERPDGSNFTLKIRSTKLEDSAMYFCASSDWGQAQLSGANVLTFGAGSRLTVL.

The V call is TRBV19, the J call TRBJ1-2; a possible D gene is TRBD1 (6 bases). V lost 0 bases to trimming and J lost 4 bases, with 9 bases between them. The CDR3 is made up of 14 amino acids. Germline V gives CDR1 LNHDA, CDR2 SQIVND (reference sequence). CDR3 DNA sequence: TGTGCCAGTAGTATAGATCCAGGGGTCTATGGCTACACCTTC. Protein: CASSIDPGVYGYTF.